The sequence of this TCR beta chain was determined in a study of T cells in localized non-small cell lung cancer. As concerns this clone: What it binds is not known.

Findings and limits, study-wide: Elevated blood T cell density was associated with longer overall survival. A median around 57 of the top 100 tumor clones appeared in adjacent lung.

TCRdb's copy holds only in-frame clones and misses some; the assay was immunoSEQ multiplex PCR. The sample carries roughly 30,000 clones, less than 90% recorded once. The CDR3 covers 14 residues. Germline lookup yields CDR1 SGHRS and CDR2 YFSETQ. The germline V and J ends were trimmed by 4 bases and 2 bases, with 12 bases remaining between them. This specimen was peripheral blood, taken before any cancer treatment. The chain uses TRBV5-1 and TRBJ1-2, with D perhaps matching TRBD1 (6 bases). The TCR originated in a female donor at least 60 years old with stage I lung adenocarcinoma. The CDR3 loop is CASSPGTSNYGYTF. The CDR3 DNA reads as TGCGCCAGCAGCCCCGGGACAAGCAACTATGGCTACACCTTC.